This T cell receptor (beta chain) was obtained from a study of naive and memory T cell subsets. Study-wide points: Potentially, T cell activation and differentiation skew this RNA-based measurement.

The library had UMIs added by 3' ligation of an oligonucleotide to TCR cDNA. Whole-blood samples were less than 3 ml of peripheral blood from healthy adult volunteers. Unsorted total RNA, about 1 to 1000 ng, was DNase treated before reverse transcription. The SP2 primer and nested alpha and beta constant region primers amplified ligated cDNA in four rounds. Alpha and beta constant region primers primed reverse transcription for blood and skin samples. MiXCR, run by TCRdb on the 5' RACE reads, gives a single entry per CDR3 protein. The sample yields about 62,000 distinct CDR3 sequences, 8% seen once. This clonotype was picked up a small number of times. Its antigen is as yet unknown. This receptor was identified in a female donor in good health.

In DNA, the CDR3 is TGTGCCAGCAGTCCAGGACAGTCAACAGATACGCAGTATTTT. This gives the protein CASSPGQSTDTQYF. V usage is TRBV7-2 and J usage is TRBJ2-3; D is perhaps TRBD1 (6 bases). Germline CDR1 is SGHTA and CDR2 is FQGNSA. Deletions cut 6 bases from V and 3 bases from J, with 13 bases between. The CDR3 consists of 14 residues.